What follows are 5 T cell receptor beta chains derived from one specimen sequenced in a study of spatial heterogeneity in lung cancer (dated by TCRdb to about 2019). Receptor libraries were prepared by 5' RACE. Sequencing used a NextSeq 500. Using fastp at Q25 and MiXCR, TCRdb reprocessed the public reads and kept productive beta chains. Identical CDR3 proteins give one entry, which carries the most common genes and DNA. This sample holds around 13,000 distinct CDR3 sequences; 14% were observed only once. 35% to 40% of the sample is held by the ten biggest clonotypes. What the time point label conveys for this sample: sample taken at primary tumor resection. For TCR sequencing, whole RNA was extracted from tumor and nontumor lung tissue, or from cryopreserved PBMC samples, and no cell sorting was done. The source was PBMCs, collected at surgery. These TCRs come from a male donor with early-stage non-small cell lung cancer.

This clonotype came up a few times. The rearrangement uses TRBV7-9 and TRBJ1-2; no clear D gene. Germline CDR1 and CDR2: SEHNR and FQNEAQ (reference sequence). V gave up 1 base and J gave up 6 bases, with 18 bases separating them. This CDR3 has 16 residues. The CDR3 is CASSLGAAAHSDGYTF. The CDR3 nucleotides are TGTGCCAGCAGCTTAGGAGCCGCCGCCCATTCAGATGGCTACACCTTC. The full variable domain, rest sourced from reference TRBV7-9 and TRBJ1-2, is DTGVSQNPRHKITKRGQNVTFRCDPISEHNRLYWYRQTLGQGPEFLTYFQNEAQLEKSRLLSDRFSAERPKGSFSTLEIQRTEQGDSAMYLCASSLGAAAHSDGYTFGSGTRLTVV.

The V and J genes are TRBV4-3 and TRBJ1-6, with D maybe TRBD1 (5 bases). This CDR3 contains 16 residues. The germline CDR1 and CDR2 sequences are LGHNA and YSLEER. V was trimmed by 1 base and J by 10 bases, leaving 17 bases between them. CDR3 in amino acids: CASSQVWGGTTSPLHF. CDR3 nucleotides: TGCGCCAGCAGCCAAGTGTGGGGCGGGACTACATCACCCCTCCACTTT.

This clonotype was seen many times. The genes are TRBV4-2 and TRBJ1-6, with D possibly matching TRBD1 (5 bases). Germline-derived CDR1 and CDR2 are LGHNA and YNFKEQ. V gave up 0 bases and J gave up 10 bases, with 10 bases separating them. This CDR3 contains 14 residues. CDR3 sequence reads: CASSQDRDGSPLHF. CDR3 bases: TGTGCCAGCAGCCAAGACAGGGACGGCTCACCCCTCCACTTT.

This clonotype has more than one count but fewer than ten. The rearrangement uses TRBV28 and TRBJ1-2; D unresolved. The CDR3 extends over 12 amino acids. The germline CDR1 and CDR2 sequences are MDHEN and SYDVKM. Trimming cost V 6 bases and J 8 bases, with 13 bases left between them. This CDR3 reads CASRFLPQGYTF. The CDR3 DNA sequence: TGTGCCAGCAGATTTCTCCCCCAGGGCTACACCTTC.

This clonotype was detected ten times or more. The rearrangement uses TRBV2 and TRBJ1-2; TRBD1 matches 7 bases. The germline gives CDR1 SNHLY, CDR2 FYNNEI. The V segment lost 10 bases and the J segment 8 bases; nucleotides outside the gene matches: 13. This CDR3 comprises 13 residues. The CDR3 is CATREGAFFGYTF. CDR3 bases: TGTGCCACTCGGGAGGGGGCCTTCTTCGGCTACACCTTC.